Listed below are T cell receptor beta chains from one sample, sequenced in a study of neoadjuvant anti-PD-1 for oral cavity cancer. The protocol was immunoSEQ multiplex PCR, while the TCRdb copy is restricted to in-frame clones and leaves out a portion. The table records about 7,200 clones, roughly 49% of them present only once. The sample in question was tumor tissue, obtained before nivolumab (anti-PD-1) treatment. These receptors were collected from a person aged 40 to 85 with oral cavity squamous cell carcinoma. CDR3s include the opening cysteine and the closing phenylalanine or tryptophan. The D gene is left open where the match is weak. Rows give clone size only sometimes, using once, few, many, or a class for an expanded clone.

D gene,J gene,clone size,V gene,CDR3 DNA,CDR3 protein
NA,TRBJ1-1,NA,TRBV11-2,TGTGCCAGCAGCTTAGCAGGGTTGGGGGCTGAAGCTTTCTTT,CASSLAGLGAEAFF
TRBD2,TRBJ2-1,NA,TRBV7-6,TGTGCCAGCAGCCCCCTTTCGGGGGGGGCGGATGAGCAGTTCTTC,CASSPLSGGADEQFF
TRBD1,TRBJ2-1,few,TRBV2,TGTGCCAGCAGTGGGTGGGACAGGGGGCGCGGGATCGAGGAGCAGTTCTTC,CASSGWDRGRGIEEQFF
NA,TRBJ2-7,few,TRBV14,TGTGCCAGCAGCCAAGTTAGGAGCTCCTACGAGCAGTACTTC,CASSQVRSSYEQYF
NA,TRBJ2-5,NA,TRBV6-1,TGTGCCAGCAGAGATTGGGGTCGGGGAGAGACCCAGTACTTC,CASRDWGRGETQYF
TRBD2,TRBJ2-7,NA,TRBV11-2,TGTGCCAGCAGCTCCCAGCGGGGACTTCGGTACGAGCAGTACTTC,CASSSQRGLRYEQYF
NA,TRBJ2-2,NA,TRBV28,TGTGCCAGCAGCTTAAGCGTACCCACCGGGGAGCTGTTTTTT,CASSLSVPTGELFF
TRBD2,TRBJ2-5,NA,TRBV6-5,TGTGCCAGCACCTCCGGGACTAGCGGGGCCCACTTC,CASTSGTSGAHF
NA,TRBJ1-3,NA,TRBV7-9,TGTGCCAGCAGCCCCTCCGGGACGACGGGAAACACCATATATTTT,CASSPSGTTGNTIYF
NA,TRBJ1-2,NA,TRBV21-1,TGTGCCAGCAGCAAGGGAGGGAACAGGGATAGGTATGTCTATGGCTACACCTTC,CASSKGGNRDRYVYGYTF
NA,TRBJ2-1,NA,TRBV5-5,TGTGCCAGCAGCTTTGGAGGAGACTACAATGAGCAGTTCTTC,CASSFGGDYNEQFF
NA,TRBJ2-1,few,TRBV5-4,TGTGCCAGCAGCTTGGCAAGGGGTAATGAGCAGTTCTTC,CASSLARGNEQFF
TRBD2,TRBJ2-5,NA,TRBV30,TGTGCCTGGAGTCCTGGGACTAGCGGCCATGAGACCCAGTACTTC,CAWSPGTSGHETQYF
TRBD1,TRBJ1-5,few,TRBV6-5,TGTGCCAGCAGCATAGGGACAGGGAAATATCAGCCCCAGCATTTT,CASSIGTGKYQPQHF
TRBD2,TRBJ2-3,NA,TRBV7-8,TGTGCCAGCAGCTTAGCGGGGGGGTTTAGCACAGATACGCAGTATTTT,CASSLAGGFSTDTQYF
NA,TRBJ1-6,NA,TRBV11-2,TGTGCCAGCAGCACCTGGGACTGGGATTCACCCCTCCACTTT,CASSTWDWDSPLHF
TRBD2,TRBJ2-1,NA,TRBV28,TGTGCCAGCAATTTTTTGGGACTAGCGGAGGGGGAGCAGTTCTTC,CASNFLGLAEGEQFF
TRBD2,TRBJ2-7,few,TRBV5-4,TGTGCCAGCAGCTTGGCCGGGACTAGCGGATTCAATTTC,CASSLAGTSGFNF
NA,TRBJ2-6,few,TRBV19,TGTGCCAGTAGTATAGCTGCCCAGATTGTCTCTGGGGCCAACGTCCTGACTTTC,CASSIAAQIVSGANVLTF
TRBD1,TRBJ2-5,few,TRBV5-1,TGCGCCAGCAGTTCCGACAGGGGCCCCCAAGAGACCCAGTACTTC,CASSSDRGPQETQYF
NA,TRBJ1-2,NA,TRBV5-3,TGTGCCAGCAGCCCGGAGCGGCAGGGGAGAGGCTACACCTTC,CASSPERQGRGYTF
TRBD1,TRBJ1-2,NA,TRBV7-9,TGTGCCAGCAGCCCTCGGACAGGGGCTAACTATGGCTACACCTTC,CASSPRTGANYGYTF
TRBD1,TRBJ1-3,few,TRBV28,TGTGCCAGTCACTTCGGACAGGGCTCTGGAAACACCATATATTTT,CASHFGQGSGNTIYF
TRBD1,TRBJ1-1,NA,TRBV4-1,TGCGCCAGCAGCCAGATAGGGACAGGGGCCCTGAGGGGCACTGAAGCTTTCTTT,CASSQIGTGALRGTEAFF
TRBD1,TRBJ2-7,once,TRBV5-5,TGTGCCAGCAGCTTGACAGGGGTTGGGGAGCAGTACTTC,CASSLTGVGEQYF
TRBD2,TRBJ2-7,few,TRBV19,TGTGCCACCCGGACTAGCGGGGGGCCGCAGTACTTC,CATRTSGGPQYF
NA,TRBJ2-7,medium-sized,TRBV6-5,TGTGCCAGCAGTTACTCGAGGAGGGTCGAGCAGTACTTC,CASSYSRRVEQYF
NA,TRBJ2-5,NA,TRBV5-1,TGCGCCAGCAGCTTTGGGGGGGCTTGGGAGACCCAGTACTTC,CASSFGGAWETQYF
NA,TRBJ1-5,few,TRBV10-3,TGTGCCATCAGTGAGAGGAGTGGGGAATCGCCCCAGCATTTT,CAISERSGESPQHF
TRBD2,TRBJ2-2,NA,TRBV7-3,TGTGCCAGCAGCTTAATTACGGGAGGGCCTGGGGAGCTGTTTTTT,CASSLITGGPGELFF
NA,TRBJ2-1,NA,TRBV7-2,TGTGCCAGCAGCTTAGCGCAGGGGAATGAGCAGTTCTTC,CASSLAQGNEQFF
TRBD1,TRBJ2-5,NA,TRBV4-1,TGCGCCAGCAGCCAAGATGCGAAGGGGGCTCAACAAGAGACCCAGTACTTC,CASSQDAKGAQQETQYF
TRBD2,TRBJ2-1,NA,TRBV18,TGTGCCAGCTCCCCCGGACTAGCGGGGGGCCCCTACAATGAGCAGTTCTTC,CASSPGLAGGPYNEQFF
NA,TRBJ2-7,NA,TRBV2,TGTGCCAGCAGTTCCCCCTACGAGCAGTACTTC,CASSSPYEQYF
TRBD1,TRBJ2-5,NA,TRBV28,TGTGCCAGCAGTCTTCGCACAGGGGTAAAGACCCAGTACTTC,CASSLRTGVKTQYF
TRBD2,TRBJ2-1,NA,TRBV14,TGTGCCAGCAGCCGGACTAGCGGGGGTGGAAATGAGCAGTTCTTC,CASSRTSGGGNEQFF
NA,TRBJ2-3,NA,TRBV9,TGTGCCAGCAGCGTAGAGGGGGAGGGTTTTAGCACAGATACGCAGTATTTT,CASSVEGEGFSTDTQYF